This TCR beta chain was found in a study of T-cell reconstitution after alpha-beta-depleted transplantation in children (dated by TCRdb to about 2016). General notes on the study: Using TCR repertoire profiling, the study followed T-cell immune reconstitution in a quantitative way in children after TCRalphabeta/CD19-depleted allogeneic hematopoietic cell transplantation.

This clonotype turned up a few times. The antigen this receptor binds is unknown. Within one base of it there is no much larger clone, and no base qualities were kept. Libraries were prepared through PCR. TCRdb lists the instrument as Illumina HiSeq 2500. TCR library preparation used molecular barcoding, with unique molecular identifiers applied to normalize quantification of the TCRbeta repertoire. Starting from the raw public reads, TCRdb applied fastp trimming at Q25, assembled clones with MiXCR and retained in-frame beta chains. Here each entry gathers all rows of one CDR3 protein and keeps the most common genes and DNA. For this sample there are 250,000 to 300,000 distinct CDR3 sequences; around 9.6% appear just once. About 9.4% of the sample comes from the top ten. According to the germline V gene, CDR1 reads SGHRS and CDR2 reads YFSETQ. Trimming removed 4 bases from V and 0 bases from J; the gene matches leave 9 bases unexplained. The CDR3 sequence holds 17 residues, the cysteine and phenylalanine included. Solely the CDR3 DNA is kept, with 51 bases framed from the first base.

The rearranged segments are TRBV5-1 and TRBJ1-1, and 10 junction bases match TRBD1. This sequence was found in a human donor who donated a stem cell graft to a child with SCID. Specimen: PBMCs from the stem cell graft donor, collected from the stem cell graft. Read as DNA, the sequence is TGCGCCAGCAGCCCCCTGGGACAGGGGTCCATGAACACTGAAGCTTTCTTT. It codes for CASSPLGQGSMNTEAFF.